This TCR beta chain originates from a study of CD8+CD57+ T cells in acquired aplastic anemia. Study-wide results and caveats: Patients and controls had CD8+ Simpson's diversity values that were not significantly distinct.

Genomic DNA was employed as the template in profiling TCR beta VDJ and CDR3. A single record per CDR3 protein comes from TCRdb applying MiXCR to the reads. The sample includes hundreds of thousands of distinct CDR3 sequences, around 50% of them seen just once. Sequenced patients had shown CD8+CD57+ cell expansion by flow cytometry. Patient blood was sampled before any therapy had been received. Unmatched junction bases numbered 6, after V lost 1 base and J lost 7 bases. Germline assignment: CDR1 MGHRA and CDR2 YSYEKL. The CDR3 is 15 amino acids. There are a few counts of this clonotype. Its antigen is unidentified.

The TCR was taken from a human donor with aplastic anemia. The chain combines TRBV4-1 with TRBJ1-4, with 7 bases aligning to TRBD1. The specimen was sorted CD4+, CD8+, or CD8+CD57+ T cells (not recorded which) from PBMCs. The CDR3 here is CASSQARGGSEKLFF. The DNA for the CDR3 is TGCGCCAGCAGCCAAGCTAGAGGGGGCAGTGAAAAACTGTTTTTT.